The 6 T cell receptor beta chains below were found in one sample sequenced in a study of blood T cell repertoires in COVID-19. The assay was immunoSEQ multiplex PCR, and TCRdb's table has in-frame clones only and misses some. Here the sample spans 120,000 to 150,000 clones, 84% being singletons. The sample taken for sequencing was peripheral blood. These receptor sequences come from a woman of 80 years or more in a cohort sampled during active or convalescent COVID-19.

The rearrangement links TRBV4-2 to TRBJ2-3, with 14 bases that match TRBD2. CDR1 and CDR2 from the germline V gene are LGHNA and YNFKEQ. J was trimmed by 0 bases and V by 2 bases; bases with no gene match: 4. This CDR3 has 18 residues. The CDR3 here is CASSQRLAGGVSTDTQYF. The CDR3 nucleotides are TGTGCCAGCAGCCAAAGACTAGCGGGGGGGGTTAGCACAGATACGCAGTATTTT.

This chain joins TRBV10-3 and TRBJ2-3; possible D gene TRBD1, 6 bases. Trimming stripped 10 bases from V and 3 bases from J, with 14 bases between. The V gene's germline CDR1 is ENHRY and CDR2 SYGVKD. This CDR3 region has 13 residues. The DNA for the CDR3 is TGTGCCACAATGGGGGCTGGGACAGATACGCAGTATTTT. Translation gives CATMGAGTDTQYF.

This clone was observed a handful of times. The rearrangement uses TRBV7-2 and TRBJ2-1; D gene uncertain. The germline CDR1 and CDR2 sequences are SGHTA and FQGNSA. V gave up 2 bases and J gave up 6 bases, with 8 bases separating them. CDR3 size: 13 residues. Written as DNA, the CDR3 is TGTGCCAGCAGCTTAAGTCACAGCAATGAGCAGTTCTTC. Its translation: CASSLSHSNEQFF.

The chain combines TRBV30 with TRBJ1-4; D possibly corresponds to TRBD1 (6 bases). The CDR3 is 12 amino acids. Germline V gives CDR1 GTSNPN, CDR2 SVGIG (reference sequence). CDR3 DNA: TGTGCGTGGGGGGACATCGGAGAAAAACTGTTTTTT. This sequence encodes CAWGDIGEKLFF.

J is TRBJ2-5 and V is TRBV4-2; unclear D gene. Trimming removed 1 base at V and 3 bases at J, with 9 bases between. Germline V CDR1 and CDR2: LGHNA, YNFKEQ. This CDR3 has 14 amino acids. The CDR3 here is CASSQGDSKETQYF. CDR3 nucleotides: TGTGCCAGCAGCCAAGGTGACTCTAAAGAGACCCAGTACTTC.

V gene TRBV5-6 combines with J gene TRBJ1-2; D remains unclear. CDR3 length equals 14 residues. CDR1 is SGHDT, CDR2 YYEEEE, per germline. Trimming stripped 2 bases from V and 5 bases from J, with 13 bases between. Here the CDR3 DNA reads TGTGCCAGCAGCTTCTTACAGAATAAGTATGGCTACACCTTC. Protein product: CASSFLQNKYGYTF.